The entry that follows covers one T cell receptor beta chain sequence. What it binds is unknown. This sample is drawn from a study of T-cell reconstitution after alpha-beta-depleted transplantation in children. General study results and limits: Some patients' high day-60 TCRbeta diversity was traced to surviving recipient T cells and thymic progenitors. One year post-transplant, T-cell counts and diversity were largely derived from T cells produced anew.

CDR3 size: 15 residues. The V gene's germline CDR1 is SGHRS and CDR2 YFSETQ. V lost 2 bases, J lost 6 bases, and 3 bases stayed unmatched. Molecular barcoding with unique molecular identifiers was used for the TCRbeta library. TCRdb fed the PCR reads into MiXCR, producing one record per CDR3 protein. This sample has nearly 350,000 distinct CDR3 sequences, with around 15% found just once. The receptor was derived from a male patient aged 2 to 10 who had a stem cell transplant for acute lymphoblastic leukemia, so the T cells may come from the graft donor. The chain recombines TRBV5-1 with TRBJ2-1; 12 positions match TRBD1. The sequencing used PBMCs, mostly from graft donor cells, collected 360 days after TCRalphabeta/CD19-depleted stem cell transplant. The CDR3 is CASSFRDRGLNEQFF. CDR3 in DNA: TGCGCCAGCAGCTTCCGGGACAGGGGGCTCAATGAGCAGTTCTTC.